Listed below are T cell receptor beta chains from one sample, sequenced in a study of T cells in Graves' hyperthyroidism and ophthalmopathy. TCRdb independently ran MiXCR on the multiplex PCR reads; one entry per CDR3 protein. The table lists about 610,000 distinct CDR3 sequences, roughly 15% of them singletons, with around 4.1% in the top ten. Sequenced input: blood. Source of these receptors: a woman aged 35 to 49 with Graves' ophthalmopathy. Both conserved end residues are part of each CDR3. A D gene is named only where the DNA matches it firmly. Some rows have no size entry. The others give once, few or many, or a class for an expanded clone.

clone_size: NA; cdr3_length: 19; d_call: NA; j_call: TRBJ1-6; v_call: TRBV6-5; cdr3_nt: TGTGCCAGCAGTTACTCAGCAGGGTCCCGGAGCTCCTATAATTCACCCCTCCACTTT; cdr3_aa: CASSYSAGSRSSYNSPLHF
clone_size: few; cdr3_length: 14; d_call: TRBD1; j_call: TRBJ1-1; v_call: TRBV4-1; cdr3_nt: TGCGCCAGCAGCCAATCAGGGGGAGGCACTGAAGCTTTCTTT; cdr3_aa: CASSQSGGGTEAFF
clone_size: many; cdr3_length: 13; d_call: TRBD1; j_call: TRBJ2-3; v_call: TRBV29-1; cdr3_nt: TGCAGCGTTGAGGGGACAGATGACGATACGCAGTATTTT; cdr3_aa: CSVEGTDDDTQYF
clone_size: NA; cdr3_length: 13; d_call: NA; j_call: TRBJ1-3; v_call: TRBV12-3/TRBV12-4; cdr3_nt: TGTGCCAGCAGTTTAGGAGCCAGAAACACCATATATTTT; cdr3_aa: CASSLGARNTIYF
clone_size: many; cdr3_length: 16; d_call: TRBD2; j_call: TRBJ2-7; v_call: TRBV3-1; cdr3_nt: TGTGCCAGCAGCCAAGAGGGTAGCGGGAGGCCCTACGAGCAGTACTTC; cdr3_aa: CASSQEGSGRPYEQYF
clone_size: NA; cdr3_length: 14; d_call: NA; j_call: TRBJ2-7; v_call: TRBV28; cdr3_nt: TGTGCCAGCAGCGAAGCAGGGTATGGCTACGAGCAGTACTTC; cdr3_aa: CASSEAGYGYEQYF
clone_size: few; cdr3_length: 14; d_call: NA; j_call: TRBJ2-5; v_call: TRBV5-6; cdr3_nt: TGTGCCAGCAGCTGGGAGGACGGACAAGAGACCCAGTACTTC; cdr3_aa: CASSWEDGQETQYF
clone_size: many; cdr3_length: 13; d_call: NA; j_call: TRBJ1-2; v_call: TRBV2; cdr3_nt: TGTGCCAGCAGGGTCTCTGACTCCTATGGCTACACCTTC; cdr3_aa: CASRVSDSYGYTF
clone_size: many; cdr3_length: 14; d_call: NA; j_call: TRBJ2-5; v_call: TRBV7-9; cdr3_nt: TGTGCCAGCAGCTTATATCCAGGGCAAGAGACCCAGTACTTC; cdr3_aa: CASSLYPGQETQYF
clone_size: NA; cdr3_length: 15; d_call: NA; j_call: TRBJ1-2; v_call: TRBV4-3; cdr3_nt: TGCGCCAGCAGCCAAGGTTCGGGGGGTGGCTATGGCTACACCTTC; cdr3_aa: CASSQGSGGGYGYTF
clone_size: many; cdr3_length: 14; d_call: TRBD1; j_call: TRBJ1-2; v_call: TRBV3-1; cdr3_nt: TGTGCCAGCAGCCGCCCGACAGGGAACTATGGCTACACCTTC; cdr3_aa: CASSRPTGNYGYTF
clone_size: many; cdr3_length: 15; d_call: TRBD2; j_call: TRBJ2-5; v_call: TRBV11-2; cdr3_nt: TGTGCCAGCAGCCGACTAGCGGGAGAGGTGGAGACCCAGTACTTC; cdr3_aa: CASSRLAGEVETQYF
clone_size: NA; cdr3_length: 12; d_call: NA; j_call: TRBJ1-2; v_call: TRBV6-2/TRBV6-3; cdr3_nt: TGTGCCAGCAGTTATGGATGGCAGGGCTACACCTTC; cdr3_aa: CASSYGWQGYTF
clone_size: NA; cdr3_length: 15; d_call: TRBD2; j_call: TRBJ2-7; v_call: TRBV20-1; cdr3_nt: TGCAGTGCTAGTTGGACTAGCGGGAGGAGGTACGAGCAGTACTTC; cdr3_aa: CSASWTSGRRYEQYF
clone_size: many; cdr3_length: 15; d_call: NA; j_call: TRBJ2-7; v_call: TRBV12-3/TRBV12-4; cdr3_nt: TGTGCCAGCAGTCCCGGGCCAGGGGAGGTTACAAAGCAGTACTTC; cdr3_aa: CASSPGPGEVTKQYF
clone_size: NA; cdr3_length: 14; d_call: TRBD1; j_call: TRBJ1-1; v_call: TRBV19; cdr3_nt: TGTGCCAGTAGGTGGGGGACAGGAAACACTGAAGCTTTCTTT; cdr3_aa: CASRWGTGNTEAFF
clone_size: many; cdr3_length: 16; d_call: TRBD2; j_call: TRBJ2-5; v_call: TRBV7-8; cdr3_nt: TGTGCCAGCAGCCTTAGCGCCAGACTAGCGGGAGAGACCCAGTACTTC; cdr3_aa: CASSLSARLAGETQYF
clone_size: NA; cdr3_length: 16; d_call: NA; j_call: TRBJ1-1; v_call: TRBV27; cdr3_nt: TGTGCCAGCAGTTTATCGTCGGACCCCCGGTACGGTGAAGCTTTCTTT; cdr3_aa: CASSLSSDPRYGEAFF
clone_size: many; cdr3_length: 12; d_call: TRBD1; j_call: TRBJ1-2; v_call: TRBV30; cdr3_nt: TGTGCCTCCCACCGGGACAGGGAAGGCTACACCTTC; cdr3_aa: CASHRDREGYTF
clone_size: few; cdr3_length: 14; d_call: TRBD2; j_call: TRBJ2-5; v_call: TRBV14; cdr3_nt: TGTGCCAGCAGCGAGCGGGAGGGCCTAGAGACCCAGTACTTC; cdr3_aa: CASSEREGLETQYF
clone_size: many; cdr3_length: 13; d_call: NA; j_call: TRBJ1-3; v_call: TRBV12-3/TRBV12-4; cdr3_nt: TGTGCCAGCAGTTTCCCACAAACGCACACCATATATTTT; cdr3_aa: CASSFPQTHTIYF
clone_size: many; cdr3_length: 15; d_call: NA; j_call: TRBJ2-5; v_call: TRBV7-2; cdr3_nt: TGTGCCAGCAGCTTCAATCCTAGCGACCAAGAGACCCAGTACTTC; cdr3_aa: CASSFNPSDQETQYF